This TCR beta chain came from a study of T cells in Graves' hyperthyroidism and ophthalmopathy (dated by TCRdb to the late 2010s). Notes on the research overall: Peripheral blood samples were taken at initial diagnosis, before any treatment was given. To identify TCR V-J signatures that set the groups apart, the researchers used a discovery cohort of about a hundred patients, made up of under 50 with Graves' ophthalmopathy and 57 with stable Graves' hyperthyroidism. Prospective prediction of ophthalmopathy was tested in an independent validation cohort of approximately 19 hyperthyroidism patients and approximately 17 patients who later progressed to ophthalmopathy. The 95 to 100 discovery patients were randomly divided into training and test sets at a 7:3 ratio. In addition, the study compared T-cell repertoires in thyroid tissue and in blood from several Graves' hyperthyroidism patients. After sampling, hyperthyroidism patients received methimazole starting at 30 mg daily, and ophthalmopathy patients received high-dose intravenous methylprednisolone. The paper reports TCR Vbeta CDR3 sequencing of some 140 peripheral blood samples: around 45 ophthalmopathy, roughly 80 hyperthyroidism and approximately 17 progressor patients.

For this chain, trimming is 6 bases at the V end and 2 bases at the J end, and the number of junction bases without a gene match is 17. CDR1 is given as SGHTA and CDR2 as FQGTGA, both from the germline V gene. The CDR3 goes from the cysteine to the phenylalanine over 19 residues. Here the CDR3 DNA is all that survives: 57 bases in frame from base 1. Overall results and qualifications from the work: In validation, the model predicted progression to ophthalmopathy a median of about 5.9 months before onset, with about 67% sensitivity and nearly 75% specificity. A 13 V-J signature model separated ophthalmopathy from stable hyperthyroidism, with roughly 88% sensitivity and 81% to 83% specificity in cross-validation and 80%/75% in testing. No statistical method was used to set the sample size in advance, and investigators knew the group allocation. Most expanded thyroid clonotypes (frequency above 0.001) were also found in blood, which suggests that blood repertoires may mirror thyroid immune responses.

This clonotype was detected ten times or more. The specificity of this receptor is unknown. Base qualities are not at hand, and no much larger clone is one base apart. Stable Graves' hyperthyroidism was defined as the absence of progression to ophthalmopathy over 18 months of follow-up. Hyperthyroidism patients were aged 18 to 65 years and newly diagnosed, with disease duration of less than 2 months. Exclusion was applied to patients with uncontrolled infections, other autoimmune diseases, pregnancy or lactation. Diagnoses were based on clinical symptoms, serum thyroxine and TRAb, thyroid ultrasound and orbital computed tomography. PBMCs were separated from approximately 9.9 ml of fresh peripheral blood using Ficoll-Paque density gradient centrifugation. Trizol reagent was used to extract total RNA, and RNA quality was then checked on an Agilent 2100 Bioanalyzer. TCR beta CDR3 regions were amplified from RNA transcripts. For the first round of RT-PCR on the TCR CDR3, the HTBI primer set was used together with the Qiagen OneStep RT-PCR kit. A second multiplex PCR round built the libraries, followed by size selection and purification. Sequencing of the libraries was done on an Illumina HiSeq2000 using paired-end 100 bp reads. On the study's bioinformatics: SOAPnuke was used to process the raw data, throwing out any read that contained adapters or uncalled bases, had a mean Phred below 15, or lacked an exact constant-primer or identifier match. High-quality paired reads were merged with COPE v1.2.5, and unique nucleotide sequences were defined as clonotypes. MiTCR v1.1 was used to align clonotypes to the IMGT TRBV, TRBD and TRBJ reference segments. Only V-J combinations with frequency above 0.0001, covering roughly 99% of repertoires, were analysed. The TCS score was defined as the ratio of F50 (clonal expansion) to E x V (chaos), calculated using BLOSUM62-based TCRdist between CDR3 peptides within each V-J. Welch's t-statistics and random forest reduced roughly 530 V-J features to under 15, which were used in a naive Bayes classifier (R e1071). Starting from the raw public reads, TCRdb applied fastp trimming at Q25, assembled clones with MiXCR and retained in-frame beta chains. Each CDR3 protein gets just one entry, which takes the most common genes and DNA from the rows behind it. In this record, the V and J calls reflect TCRdb's handling and not the investigators' own analysis. A total of a few hundred thousand distinct CDR3 sequences appear in this sample, less than 15% of them only once. The ten largest make up around 9.2% of the sample.

The chain joins TRBV7-3 to TRBJ2-5; TRBD2 fits 11 bases in the junction. This receptor was taken from a woman aged 18-30 years with Graves' hyperthyroidism. What was sequenced was blood. The sequence in DNA is TGTGCCAGCAGTCTCCACCCCATAGGCCTAGCGGGGGGACAAGAGACCCAGTACTTC. Its translation is CASSLHPIGLAGGQETQYF. Full variable domain (CDR3 extended with the reference TRBV7-3 and TRBJ2-5 proteins): GAGVSQTPSNKVTEKGKYVELRCDPISGHTALYWYRQSLGQGPEFLIYFQGTGAADDSGLPNDRFFAVRPEGSVSTLKIQRTERGDSAVYLCASSLHPIGLAGGQETQYFGPGTRLLVL.